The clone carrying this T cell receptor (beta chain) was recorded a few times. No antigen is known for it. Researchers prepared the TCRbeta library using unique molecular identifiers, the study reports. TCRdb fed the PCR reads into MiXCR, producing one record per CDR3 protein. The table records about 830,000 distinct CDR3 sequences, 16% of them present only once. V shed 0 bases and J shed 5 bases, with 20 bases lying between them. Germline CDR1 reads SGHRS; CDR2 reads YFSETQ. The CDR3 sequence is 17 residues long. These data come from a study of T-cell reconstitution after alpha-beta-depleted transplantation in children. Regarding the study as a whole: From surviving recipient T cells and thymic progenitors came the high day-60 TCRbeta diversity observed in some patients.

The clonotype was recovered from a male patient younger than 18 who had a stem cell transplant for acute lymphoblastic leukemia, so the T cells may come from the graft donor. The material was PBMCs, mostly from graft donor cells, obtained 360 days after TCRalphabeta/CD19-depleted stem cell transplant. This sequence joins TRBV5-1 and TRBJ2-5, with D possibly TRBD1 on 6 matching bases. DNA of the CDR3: TGCGCCAGCAGCTTGGCCGGAACGAGGGGGTTCGGTGAGACCCAGTACTTC. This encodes CASSLAGTRGFGETQYF.